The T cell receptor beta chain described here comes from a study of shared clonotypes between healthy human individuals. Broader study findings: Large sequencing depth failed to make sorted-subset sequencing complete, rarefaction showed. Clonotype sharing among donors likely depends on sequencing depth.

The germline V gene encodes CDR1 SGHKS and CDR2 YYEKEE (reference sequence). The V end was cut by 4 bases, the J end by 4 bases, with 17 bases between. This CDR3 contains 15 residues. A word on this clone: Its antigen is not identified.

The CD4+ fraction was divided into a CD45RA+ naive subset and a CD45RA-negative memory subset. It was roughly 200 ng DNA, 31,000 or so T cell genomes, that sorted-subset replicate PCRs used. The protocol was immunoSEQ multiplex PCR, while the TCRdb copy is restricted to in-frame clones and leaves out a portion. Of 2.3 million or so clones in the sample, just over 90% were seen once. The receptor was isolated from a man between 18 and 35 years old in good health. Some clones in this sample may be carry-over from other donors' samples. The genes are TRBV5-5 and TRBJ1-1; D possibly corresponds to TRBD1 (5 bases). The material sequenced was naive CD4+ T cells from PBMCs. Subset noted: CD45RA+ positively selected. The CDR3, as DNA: TGTGCCAGCAGCCCCTGGGACGGACGCGGCACTGAAGCTTTCTTT. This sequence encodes CASSPWDGRGTEAFF.